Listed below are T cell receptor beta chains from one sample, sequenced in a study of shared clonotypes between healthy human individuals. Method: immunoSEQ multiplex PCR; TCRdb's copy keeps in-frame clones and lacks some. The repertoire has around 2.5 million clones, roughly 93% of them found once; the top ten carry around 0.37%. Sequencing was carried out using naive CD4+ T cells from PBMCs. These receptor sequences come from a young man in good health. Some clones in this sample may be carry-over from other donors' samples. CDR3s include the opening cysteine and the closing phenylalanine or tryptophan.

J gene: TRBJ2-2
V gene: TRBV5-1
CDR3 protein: CASSLFGPTQGGELFF

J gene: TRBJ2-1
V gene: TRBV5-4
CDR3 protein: CASSPDIASYNEQFF

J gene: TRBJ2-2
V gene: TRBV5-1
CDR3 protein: CASSRDGPGGTGELFF

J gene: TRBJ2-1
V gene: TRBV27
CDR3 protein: CASSLFYGTREDNEQFF

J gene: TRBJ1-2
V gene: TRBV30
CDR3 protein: CAWNGGDYGYTF

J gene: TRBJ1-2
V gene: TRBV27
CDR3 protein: CASSLAGGDYGYTF

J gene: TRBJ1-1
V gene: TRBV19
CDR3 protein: CASSMSAVMNTEAFF

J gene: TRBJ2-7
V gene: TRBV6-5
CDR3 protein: CASNSIVGEQYF

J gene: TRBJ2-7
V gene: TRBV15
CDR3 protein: CATSRESGRVPYEQYF

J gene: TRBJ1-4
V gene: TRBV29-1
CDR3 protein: CSVSGLNEKLFF

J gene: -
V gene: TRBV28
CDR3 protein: CASSLGSSYEQYF

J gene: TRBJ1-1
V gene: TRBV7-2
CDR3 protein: CATSRGGTEAFF

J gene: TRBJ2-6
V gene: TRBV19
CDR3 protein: CASSSGATGANVLTF

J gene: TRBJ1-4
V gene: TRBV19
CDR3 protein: CASSILFF

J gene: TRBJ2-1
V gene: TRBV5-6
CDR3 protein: CASSYGGTSGYNEQFF

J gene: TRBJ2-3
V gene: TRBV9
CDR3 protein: CASSVAGSNQYTTDTQYF

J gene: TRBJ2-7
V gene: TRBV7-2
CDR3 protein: CASSLAGALSGEQYF

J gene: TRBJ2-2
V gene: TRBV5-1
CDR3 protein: CASSLSGTGNTGELFF

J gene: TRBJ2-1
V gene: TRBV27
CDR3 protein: CASSFRTGTGNEQFF

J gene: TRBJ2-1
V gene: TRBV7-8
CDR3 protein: CASSLPGQGSYNEQFF

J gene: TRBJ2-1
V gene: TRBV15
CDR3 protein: CATSRGTGEDSANEQFF

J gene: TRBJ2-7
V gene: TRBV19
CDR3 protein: CATSQLAGDEQYF

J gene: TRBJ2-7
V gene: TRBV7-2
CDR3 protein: CASSRRLAGDSYEQYF

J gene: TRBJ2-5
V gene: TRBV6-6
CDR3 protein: CASSYWQGETQYF

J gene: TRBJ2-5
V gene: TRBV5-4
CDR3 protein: CASSLASGSQETQYF

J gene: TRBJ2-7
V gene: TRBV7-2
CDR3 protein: CASSFSHGVNEQYF

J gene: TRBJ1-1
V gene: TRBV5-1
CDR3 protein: CASSLLQLNTEAFF

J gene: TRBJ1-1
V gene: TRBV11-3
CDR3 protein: CASSNREEGTEAFF

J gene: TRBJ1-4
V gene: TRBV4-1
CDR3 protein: CASSHPGQGGVEKLFF

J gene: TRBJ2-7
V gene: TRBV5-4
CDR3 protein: CASSLWDSSREQYF

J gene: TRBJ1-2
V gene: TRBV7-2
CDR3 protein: CASSGTGKNYGYTF

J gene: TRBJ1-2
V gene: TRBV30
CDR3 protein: CACRTGIAYGYTF

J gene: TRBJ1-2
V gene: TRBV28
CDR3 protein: CASSWAGLSYPNYGYTF